This T cell receptor beta chain was recovered during a study of blood T cells in healthy people across ages. Study-level points and caveats: Roughly linear age-related decline in beta diversity appeared, significant by age around 36.

Per germline, CDR1 SGHVS and CDR2 FQNEAQ. V lost 1 base, J lost 4 bases, and 11 bases lay in between. The CDR3 loop spans 15 amino acids. A second PCR of 7 to 11 cycles used a sample-barcoded 5' primer and a J-beta primer mix. Researchers report that each sample yielded at least 2.5 million CDR3-containing paired-end reads. TCRdb analysed the 5' RACE reads with MiXCR anew, one entry per CDR3 protein. The table records roughly 1,300,000 distinct CDR3 sequences, around 59% of them present only once. Concerning this clonotype itself: Its target is not known.

V usage is TRBV7-8 and J usage is TRBJ1-3; perhaps TRBD1 as D (5 bases). The sequencing sample was made of blood. This clonotype was sampled from a man between 18 and 29 years old in good health. Here the CDR3 reads CASSLEPGRGNTIYF. CDR3 nucleotides: TGTGCCAGCAGCTTAGAGCCAGGGAGGGGAAACACCATATATTTT. Full variable domain (outside the CDR3, taken from reference TRBV7-8 and TRBJ1-3): GAGVSQSPRYKVAKRGQDVALRCDPISGHVSLFWYQQALGQGPEFLTYFQNEAQLDKSGLPSDRFFAERPEGSVSTLKIQRTQQEDSAVYLCASSLEPGRGNTIYFGEGSWLTVV.